Below, 8 T cell receptor beta chains from the same sample are listed, as sequenced in a study of T cell responses to AZD1222 COVID-19 vaccine. Clones were read by immunoSEQ multiplex PCR, and TCRdb kept only the in-frame ones, dropping some. The sample records 180,000 or so clones, about 93% being singletons. The sample in question was peripheral blood, obtained on day 0 of AZD1222 vaccination. These receptors came from an adult in good health.

The rearrangement joins TRBV6-5 to TRBJ2-2, with a weak D call TRBD1 (5 bases). The germline V gene encodes CDR1 MNHEY and CDR2 SVGAGI. The V gene lost 8 bases and the J gene lost 8 bases, with 15 bases spanning the gap. The CDR3 extends over 13 amino acids. The CDR3 spells CASLGPSGGELFF. For the CDR3, the DNA is TGTGCCAGCCTGGGGCCGTCTGGTGGGGAGCTGTTTTTT.

The V call is TRBV11-2, the J call TRBJ2-2; 15 nucleotides line up with TRBD2. Germline CDR1 is SGHAT and CDR2 is FQNNGV. The V segment lost 4 bases and the J segment 2 bases; nucleotides outside the gene matches: 2. This CDR3 is 17 amino acids long. This CDR3 is CASSWTSGRGNTGELFF. The CDR3 nucleotides read TGTGCCAGCAGCTGGACTAGCGGGAGGGGAAACACCGGGGAGCTGTTTTTT.

CDR3 loop: CASSLVSPTSGSAYEQYF. CDR3 in DNA: TGCGCCAGCAGCTTGGTCTCCCCTACTAGCGGGAGTGCCTACGAGCAGTACTTC. The chain has TRBV5-1 and TRBJ2-7; 11 bases fit TRBD2. The J segment lost 2 bases and the V segment lost 0 bases, leaving 10 bases of the junction unmatched. CDR3 length equals 18 residues. CDR1 is SGHRS, CDR2 YFSETQ, per germline. The complete variable domain, with remaining parts taken from reference TRBV5-1 and TRBJ2-7, reads KAGVTQTPRYLIKTRGQQVTLSCSPISGHRSVSWYQQTPGQGLQFLFEYFSETQRNKGNFPGRFSGRQFSNSRSEMNVSTLELGDSALYLCASSLVSPTSGSAYEQYFGPGTRLTVT.

The gene calls are TRBV2 and TRBJ2-1, with TRBD2 matching over 7 bases. J gave up 8 bases and V 4 bases, and 14 bases lay outside the gene matches. The CDR3 is 16 amino acids. CDR1 SNHLY and CDR2 FYNNEI come from the germline V gene. Written as DNA, the CDR3 is TGTGCCAGCAGTGTTTTTGGCGGGAGATCAGGCGATGAGCAGTTCTTC. Translation gives CASSVFGGRSGDEQFF. The full variable domain, its missing parts supplied by reference TRBV2 and TRBJ2-1, is EPEVTQTPSHQVTQMGQEVILRCVPISNHLYFYWYRQILGQKVEFLVSFYNNEISEKSEIFDDQFSVERPDGSNFTLKIRSTKLEDSAMYFCASSVFGGRSGDEQFFGPGTRLTVL.

V usage is TRBV20-1 and J usage is TRBJ1-1; D possibly corresponds to TRBD1 (6 bases). The V gene lost 3 bases and the J gene lost 8 bases, with 10 bases spanning the gap. The CDR3 loop spans 11 amino acids. CDR1 and CDR2 (germline): DFQATT, SNEGSKA (reference sequence). The CDR3 is CSARGAYEAFF. The DNA for the CDR3 is TGCAGTGCTAGGGGGGCCTACGAAGCTTTCTTT.

The chain has TRBV19 and TRBJ1-5, with 9 bases fitting TRBD1. Germline V lookup: CDR1 LNHDA, CDR2 SQIVND (reference sequence). The J segment lost 7 bases and the V segment lost 3 bases, leaving 7 bases of the junction unmatched. CDR3 length: 15 amino acids. CDR3 in DNA: TGTGCCAGTAGTATGACAGGGGGGAATGGGCAGCCCCAGCATTTT. Its translation: CASSMTGGNGQPQHF.

The chain has TRBV7-8 and TRBJ1-2; D remains unclear. Germline CDR1 SGHVS, CDR2 FQNEAQ. This CDR3 is built from 14 residues. V lost 3 bases and J 4 bases, leaving 12 bases between the germline ends. The DNA for the CDR3 is TGTGCCAGCAGCTTGTCCAAGGGAGGCTATGGCTACACCTTC. It codes for CASSLSKGGYGYTF.

This CDR3 reads CSAETGYNQPQHF. The CDR3 coding sequence is TGCAGCGCCGAGACAGGATACAATCAGCCCCAGCATTTT. The chain recombines TRBV29-1 with TRBJ1-5; tentatively, D is TRBD1 (6 bases). The CDR3 loop spans 13 amino acids. V dropped 7 bases and J dropped 3 bases, with 13 bases sitting between them. Germline CDR1 reads SQVTM; CDR2 reads ANQGSEA.